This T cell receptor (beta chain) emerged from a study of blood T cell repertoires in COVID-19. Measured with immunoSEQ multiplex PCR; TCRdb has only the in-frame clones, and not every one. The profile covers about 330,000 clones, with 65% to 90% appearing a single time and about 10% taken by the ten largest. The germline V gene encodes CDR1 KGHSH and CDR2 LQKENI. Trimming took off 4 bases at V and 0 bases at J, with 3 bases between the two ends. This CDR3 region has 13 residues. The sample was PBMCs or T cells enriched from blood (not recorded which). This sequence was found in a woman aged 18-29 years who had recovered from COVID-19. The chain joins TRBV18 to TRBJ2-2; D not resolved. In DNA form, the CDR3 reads TGTGCCAGCTCACTCACGAACACCGGGGAGCTGTTTTTT. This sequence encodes CASSLTNTGELFF.